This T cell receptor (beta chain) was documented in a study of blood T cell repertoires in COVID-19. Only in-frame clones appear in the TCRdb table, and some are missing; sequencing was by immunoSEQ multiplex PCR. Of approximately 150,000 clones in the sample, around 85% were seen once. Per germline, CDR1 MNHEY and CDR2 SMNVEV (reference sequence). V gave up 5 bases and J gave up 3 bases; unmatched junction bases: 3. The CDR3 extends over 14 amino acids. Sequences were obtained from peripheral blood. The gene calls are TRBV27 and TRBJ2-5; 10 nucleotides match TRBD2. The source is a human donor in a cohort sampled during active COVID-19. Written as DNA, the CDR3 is TGTGCCAGCAGTCCGCTAGCGGGAGAAGAGACCCAGTACTTC. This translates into CASSPLAGEETQYF.